The rows below give T cell receptor beta chains drawn from one sample of a study of cytomegalovirus exposure and HLA in healthy donors. Clones were sequenced by immunoSEQ multiplex PCR, and TCRdb holds only the in-frame ones, with some missing. The sample includes under 200,000 clones, around 84% seen only once; the top ten take 1.5% to 2.5%. The sequencing input was PBMCs. These receptors were taken from a man between 18 and 29 years old in good health and CMV-seronegative. Both conserved end residues are part of each CDR3. A D gene is named only where the DNA matches it firmly. Size is omitted from some rows. Given values are once, few, many or a class for expanded clones.

j_call: TRBJ2-7
clone_size: .
cdr3_length: 17
v_call: TRBV11-2
d_call: TRBD1
cdr3_nt: TGTGCCAGCAGCTTGCACGCCGGGACAGCGGTATCCTACGAGCAGTACTTC
cdr3_aa: CASSLHAGTAVSYEQYF

j_call: TRBJ2-7
clone_size: .
cdr3_length: 12
v_call: TRBV6-6
d_call: .
cdr3_nt: TGTGCCAGCAGTTACTCCAGGGACGAGCAGTACTTC
cdr3_aa: CASSYSRDEQYF

j_call: TRBJ2-5
clone_size: .
cdr3_length: 15
v_call: TRBV9
d_call: .
cdr3_nt: TGTGCCAGCAGCGTAGCTACGCGGGGTGGAGAGACCCAGTACTTC
cdr3_aa: CASSVATRGGETQYF

j_call: TRBJ1-4
clone_size: few
cdr3_length: 13
v_call: TRBV6-5
d_call: TRBD1
cdr3_nt: TGTGCCAGCGGTCGGGACAGGCGGGAAAAACTGTTTTTT
cdr3_aa: CASGRDRREKLFF

j_call: TRBJ1-2
clone_size: .
cdr3_length: 10
v_call: TRBV19
d_call: .
cdr3_nt: TGTGCCACCGGGGACACCCCTTCAACCTTC
cdr3_aa: CATGDTPSTF

j_call: TRBJ2-2
clone_size: .
cdr3_length: 17
v_call: TRBV15
d_call: TRBD2
cdr3_nt: TGTGCCACCAGCAGAGATCGCCGAGCGGGACCCACCGGGGAGCTGTTTTTT
cdr3_aa: CATSRDRRAGPTGELFF

j_call: TRBJ1-6
clone_size: .
cdr3_length: 15
v_call: TRBV28
d_call: .
cdr3_nt: TGTGCCAGCAGCCCCCGGAGCCCTTTGAATTCACCCCTCCACTTT
cdr3_aa: CASSPRSPLNSPLHF

j_call: TRBJ2-5
clone_size: .
cdr3_length: 18
v_call: TRBV28
d_call: TRBD2
cdr3_nt: TGTGCCAGCAGTTTAGTAGTGGGGGGGGGAGGTTCTTTGGAGACCCAGTACTTC
cdr3_aa: CASSLVVGGGGSLETQYF

j_call: TRBJ2-3
clone_size: .
cdr3_length: 11
v_call: TRBV29-1
d_call: .
cdr3_nt: TGCAGCGTTGGAGCGCCAGATACGCAGTATTTT
cdr3_aa: CSVGAPDTQYF

j_call: TRBJ2-1
clone_size: few
cdr3_length: 15
v_call: TRBV6-5
d_call: .
cdr3_nt: TGTGCCAGCAGCCCTTTTAGGAGCAAAACCCTGAAGCAGTTCTTC
cdr3_aa: CASSPFRSKTLKQFF

j_call: TRBJ1-2
clone_size: few
cdr3_length: 17
v_call: TRBV5-1
d_call: .
cdr3_nt: TGCGCCAGCAGCCAAATACCCGGACAGCCGGAGATCTATGGCTACACCTTC
cdr3_aa: CASSQIPGQPEIYGYTF

j_call: TRBJ1-2
clone_size: few
cdr3_length: 14
v_call: TRBV27
d_call: .
cdr3_nt: TGTGCCAGCAGTCGAGGGCCCACCAACTATGGCTACACCTTC
cdr3_aa: CASSRGPTNYGYTF

j_call: TRBJ2-7
clone_size: .
cdr3_length: 15
v_call: TRBV5-1
d_call: TRBD2
cdr3_nt: TGCGCCAGCAGCTCCCGGGGGGGGTACGGGGACGAGCAGTACTTC
cdr3_aa: CASSSRGGYGDEQYF

j_call: TRBJ1-6
clone_size: once
cdr3_length: 15
v_call: TRBV7-2
d_call: TRBD1
cdr3_nt: TGTGCCAGCAGCTCGACGGGACAGTATAATTCACCCCTCCACTTT
cdr3_aa: CASSSTGQYNSPLHF

j_call: TRBJ2-3
clone_size: once
cdr3_length: 17
v_call: TRBV5-4
d_call: .
cdr3_nt: TGTGCCAGCAGCTTGGGGTTGGTCAGGGGGGCCACAGATACGCAGTATTTT
cdr3_aa: CASSLGLVRGATDTQYF

j_call: TRBJ1-1
clone_size: .
cdr3_length: 16
v_call: TRBV28
d_call: .
cdr3_nt: TGTGCCAGCAGTTTCAGACGGCGGCGGTCGGGGACTGAAGCTTTCTTT
cdr3_aa: CASSFRRRRSGTEAFF

j_call: TRBJ2-7
clone_size: .
cdr3_length: 14
v_call: TRBV29-1
d_call: TRBD1
cdr3_nt: TGCAGCGTGCGAGGGGACAGGGGATCCTACGAGCAGTACTTC
cdr3_aa: CSVRGDRGSYEQYF

j_call: TRBJ2-7
clone_size: once
cdr3_length: 13
v_call: TRBV6-1
d_call: TRBD2
cdr3_nt: TGTGCCAGCAGCCGAGCGGGAGGGAACGAGCAGTACTTC
cdr3_aa: CASSRAGGNEQYF

j_call: TRBJ2-7
clone_size: once
cdr3_length: 13
v_call: TRBV18
d_call: .
cdr3_nt: TGTGCCAGCTCACCACCGCGGGGCTACGAGCAGTACTTC
cdr3_aa: CASSPPRGYEQYF

j_call: TRBJ2-1
clone_size: .
cdr3_length: 16
v_call: TRBV7-2
d_call: .
cdr3_nt: TGTGCCAGCAGCTTAGTTGGGGGGAGTTCCTACAATGAGCAGTTCTTC
cdr3_aa: CASSLVGGSSYNEQFF

j_call: TRBJ1-3
clone_size: .
cdr3_length: 14
v_call: TRBV7-2
d_call: .
cdr3_nt: TGTGCCAGCAAGCCGGGATCTACTGGAAACACCATATATTTT
cdr3_aa: CASKPGSTGNTIYF

j_call: TRBJ2-5
clone_size: .
cdr3_length: 14
v_call: TRBV6-6
d_call: .
cdr3_nt: TGTGCCAGCAGTGTAGGGGGAAACAGGGAGACCCAGTACTTC
cdr3_aa: CASSVGGNRETQYF

j_call: TRBJ1-1
clone_size: .
cdr3_length: 14
v_call: TRBV19
d_call: TRBD1
cdr3_nt: TGTGCCAGTAGTACCAGACAGGGGGCCCCTGAAGCTTTCTTT
cdr3_aa: CASSTRQGAPEAFF

j_call: TRBJ1-2
clone_size: .
cdr3_length: 12
v_call: TRBV6-5
d_call: .
cdr3_nt: TGTGCCAGCAGCAGGGTTGGCTATGGCTACACCTTC
cdr3_aa: CASSRVGYGYTF

j_call: TRBJ2-5
clone_size: .
cdr3_length: 15
v_call: TRBV25-1
d_call: .
cdr3_nt: TGTGCCAGCAGTGAATATAGGGGTACGAGAGAGACCCAGTACTTC
cdr3_aa: CASSEYRGTRETQYF

j_call: TRBJ1-1
clone_size: .
cdr3_length: 15
v_call: TRBV5-1
d_call: TRBD1
cdr3_nt: TGCGCCAGCAGCGGCGGGACAGCTAGGAACACTGAAGCTTTCTTT
cdr3_aa: CASSGGTARNTEAFF

j_call: TRBJ1-5
clone_size: .
cdr3_length: 13
v_call: TRBV5-5
d_call: TRBD1
cdr3_nt: TGTGCCAGCAGCCTAGGGACAGTGCAGCCCCAGCATTTT
cdr3_aa: CASSLGTVQPQHF

j_call: TRBJ2-7
clone_size: .
cdr3_length: 13
v_call: TRBV7-9
d_call: .
cdr3_nt: TGTGCCAGCACCCCGCGAAGGGGCCACGAGCAGTACTTC
cdr3_aa: CASTPRRGHEQYF

j_call: TRBJ2-1
clone_size: .
cdr3_length: 18
v_call: TRBV4-3
d_call: .
cdr3_nt: TGCGCCAGCAGCCCATCCCAAGGGCCAGCGGGCTCCTACAATGAGCAGTTCTTC
cdr3_aa: CASSPSQGPAGSYNEQFF

j_call: TRBJ2-7
clone_size: .
cdr3_length: 17
v_call: TRBV5-5
d_call: .
cdr3_nt: TGTGCCAGCAGCCTGCCTCGTGGAGGCGGGGTCCCCTACGAGCAGTACTTC
cdr3_aa: CASSLPRGGGVPYEQYF

j_call: TRBJ1-3
clone_size: once
cdr3_length: 15
v_call: TRBV28
d_call: .
cdr3_nt: TGTGCCAGCAGTCCCCAGACGGGCTCTGGAAACACCATATATTTT
cdr3_aa: CASSPQTGSGNTIYF

j_call: TRBJ1-5
clone_size: .
cdr3_length: 15
v_call: TRBV2
d_call: .
cdr3_nt: TGTGCCAGCAGCAGAGCAGGGGCTAGCAATCAGCCCCAGCATTTT
cdr3_aa: CASSRAGASNQPQHF

j_call: TRBJ2-7
clone_size: .
cdr3_length: 13
v_call: TRBV11-2
d_call: .
cdr3_nt: TGTGCCAGCAGCTGGGAACAGGGTTACGAGCAGTACTTC
cdr3_aa: CASSWEQGYEQYF

j_call: TRBJ1-1
clone_size: .
cdr3_length: 13
v_call: TRBV7-2
d_call: .
cdr3_nt: TGTGCCAGCAGCTACAGGATGAACACTGAAGCTTTCTTT
cdr3_aa: CASSYRMNTEAFF

j_call: TRBJ2-7
clone_size: once
cdr3_length: 14
v_call: TRBV28
d_call: .
cdr3_nt: TGTGCCAGCAGTTACAGGGTGACACTCTACGAGCAGTACTTC
cdr3_aa: CASSYRVTLYEQYF

j_call: TRBJ2-7
clone_size: .
cdr3_length: 14
v_call: TRBV6-1
d_call: .
cdr3_nt: TGTGCCAGCAGTGCTGACAGGATCTCCTACGAGCAGTACTTC
cdr3_aa: CASSADRISYEQYF

j_call: TRBJ2-7
clone_size: .
cdr3_length: 14
v_call: TRBV5-4
d_call: TRBD1
cdr3_nt: TGTGCCAGCAGCTTAGGGACAGCCGTCGTGGAGCAGTACTTC
cdr3_aa: CASSLGTAVVEQYF

j_call: TRBJ2-2
clone_size: .
cdr3_length: 15
v_call: TRBV2
d_call: TRBD2
cdr3_nt: TGTGCCAGCAGGGGACTAGCGGGAGAGGACGGGGAGCTGTTTTTT
cdr3_aa: CASRGLAGEDGELFF

j_call: TRBJ2-3
clone_size: .
cdr3_length: 13
v_call: TRBV7-8
d_call: .
cdr3_nt: TGTGCCAGCAGCTTAAAGGAGACAGATACGCAGTATTTT
cdr3_aa: CASSLKETDTQYF

j_call: TRBJ2-5
clone_size: .
cdr3_length: 12
v_call: TRBV27
d_call: .
cdr3_nt: TGTGCCAGCAGTTCCGACCAAGAGACCCAGTACTTC
cdr3_aa: CASSSDQETQYF

j_call: TRBJ1-5
clone_size: .
cdr3_length: 14
v_call: TRBV25-1
d_call: .
cdr3_nt: TGTGCCAGCGGGGAGGGGAATAGCAATCAGCCCCAGCATTTT
cdr3_aa: CASGEGNSNQPQHF